This entry lists 20 T cell receptor beta chains sequenced from one sample in a study of blood T cells in healthy people across ages. It was with a sample-barcoded 5' primer and a J-beta primer mix that a second PCR of about 7 to 12 cycles was run. In TCRdb, the 5' RACE reads were re-called with MiXCR into one record per CDR3 protein. The table includes 1.2 million to 1.5 million distinct CDR3 sequences, roughly 60% detected once. The sample consisted of blood. The origin of the receptors is a man between 18 and 29 years old in good health.

This clonotype was counted only a few times. V usage is TRBV28 and J usage is TRBJ2-5; D possibly corresponds to TRBD1 (6 bases). Germline values: CDR1 MDHEN, CDR2 SYDVKM. V lost 5 bases and J lost 11, with 15 bases in between. The CDR3 is 12 residues long. This CDR3 reads CASSSPGQGQYF. The CDR3, as DNA: TGTGCCAGCAGTAGCCCAGGTCAGGGGCAGTACTTC.

V usage is TRBV27 and J usage is TRBJ1-2, with D maybe TRBD1 (6 bases). The CDR3 extends over 15 amino acids. From germline, CDR1 is MNHEY and CDR2 SMNVEV (reference sequence). Trimming removed 7 bases at V and 5 bases at J, with 20 bases between. The CDR3 reads CASTRSTGGVYGYTF. The CDR3 bases are TGTGCCAGCACAAGATCGACAGGAGGGGTATATGGCTACACCTTC.

This chain uses TRBV27 with TRBJ2-5; perhaps TRBD2 as D (5 bases). Trimming pared 2 bases from V and 2 bases from J, leaving 12 bases between. The CDR3 is made up of 15 amino acids. The germline CDR1 and CDR2 sequences are MNHEY and SMNVEV (reference sequence). In nucleotides, the CDR3 is TGTGCCAGCAGTTTAGGGAGTGAGGGACAAGAGACCCAGTACTTC. Translation gives CASSLGSEGQETQYF.

This clonotype has more than one count but fewer than ten. This chain joins TRBV7-2 and TRBJ1-4, with D possibly matching TRBD1 (6 bases). The CDR3 is made up of 15 amino acids. V shed 2 bases and J shed 4 bases, with 11 bases lying between them. Germline CDR1 reads SGHTA; CDR2 reads FQGNSA. The CDR3 DNA reads TGTGCCAGCAGCTTATACGGGGGCCTTAATGAAAAACTGTTTTTT. As protein: CASSLYGGLNEKLFF.

The rearrangement uses TRBV4-3 and TRBJ1-4; D ambiguous. This CDR3 has 15 residues. Germline assignment: CDR1 LGHNA and CDR2 YSLEER. V gave up 1 base and J gave up 7 bases, with 13 bases separating them. The CDR3 DNA reads as TGCGCCAGCAGCCAAGGCCGCCTGGCACGTGAAAAACTGTTTTTT. Translating gives CASSQGRLAREKLFF.

V usage is TRBV20-1 and J usage is TRBJ2-4, with D perhaps matching TRBD1 (5 bases). CDR3 length equals 17 residues. V dropped 1 base and J dropped 0 bases, with 16 bases sitting between them. The germline V gene encodes CDR1 DFQATT and CDR2 SNEGSKA (reference sequence). CDR3 region: CSARGGPLSLAKNIQYF. The CDR3 DNA reads as TGCAGTGCTAGAGGGGGCCCGCTCAGTTTAGCCAAAAACATTCAGTACTTC.

This chain links TRBV7-9 with TRBJ1-1, with a weak D call TRBD1 (6 bases). The CDR3 is 13 residues long. The V end was cut by 5 bases, the J end by 3 bases, with 10 bases between. The germline V gene has CDR1 SEHNR and CDR2 FQNEAQ (reference sequence). The CDR3 protein is CASSGGHYTEAFF. The CDR3 nucleotides read TGTGCCAGCAGCGGGGGGCACTACACTGAAGCTTTCTTT.

This chain links TRBV20-1 with TRBJ2-4, with D possibly TRBD1 on 8 matching bases. The germline V gene has CDR1 DFQATT and CDR2 SNEGSKA (reference sequence). V was pared by 3 bases and J by 3 bases, with 12 bases between. CDR3 length: 14 amino acids. CDR3 in amino acids: CSARDREGKNIQYF. CDR3 in DNA: TGCAGTGCTAGGGACAGGGAGGGCAAAAACATTCAGTACTTC.

V and J are TRBV6-6 and TRBJ2-3; no reliable D call. Germline V gene data show CDR1 as MNHNY and CDR2 as SVGAGI (reference sequence). Deletions cut 7 bases from V and 1 base from J, with 9 bases between. The CDR3 spans 13 residues. The CDR3, as DNA: TGTGCCAGCATCGCTCAGGGCACAGATACGCAGTATTTT. This encodes CASIAQGTDTQYF.

The chain links TRBV20-1 to TRBJ2-4; D ambiguous. V was clipped by 6 bases and J by 8 bases, with 14 bases between them. The CDR3 is made up of 12 amino acids. Germline CDR1 DFQATT, CDR2 SNEGSKA (reference sequence). The CDR3 nucleotides are TGCAGTGCCCCGATAGTGGAAGACATTCAGTACTTC. Translated: CSAPIVEDIQYF.

The rearrangement joins TRBV20-1 to TRBJ1-1; D ambiguous. Per the germline V gene, CDR1 is DFQATT and CDR2 is SNEGSKA (reference sequence). The CDR3 contains 13 residues. Trimming took off 3 bases at V and 7 bases at J, with 15 bases between the two ends. The CDR3, as DNA: TGCAGTGCTAGGGGTCAGGAGAAACTTGAAGCTTTCTTT. Its protein product is CSARGQEKLEAFF.

This rearrangement joins TRBV9 to TRBJ2-4; no definite D call. CDR3 size: 14 residues. V gave up 0 bases and J gave up 9 bases, with 13 bases separating them. The germline V gene encodes CDR1 SGDLS and CDR2 YYNGEE. CDR3 in amino acids: CASSVAVLGSIQYF. For the CDR3, the DNA is TGTGCCAGCAGCGTAGCGGTCTTGGGAAGCATTCAGTACTTC.

Concerning this clonotype: Its ends do not fully match the called genes, so a read error is possible. The chain couples TRBV27 to TRBJ2-3; D call uncertain. The CDR3 totals 13 residues. CDR1 is MNHEY and CDR2 is SMNVEV in the germline V gene (reference sequence). The CDR3, as DNA: TGTGCCAGCAGTTTACCTCTCACAGATACGCGGTATTTT. This translates into CASSLPLTDTRYF.

This clonotype appeared a few times. The chain recombines TRBV6-5 with TRBJ2-1; D gene unclear. V lost 0 bases and J 1 base, leaving 10 bases between the germline ends. The germline gives CDR1 MNHEY, CDR2 SVGAGI. The CDR3 runs 16 residues. CDR3 in amino acids: CASSYSGSLSYNEQFF. DNA for the CDR3: TGTGCCAGCAGTTACTCCGGCAGCTTGTCCTACAATGAGCAGTTCTTC.

The CDR3 DNA is TGTGCCAGCAGCCCCTTGAGGGGGGACCCCTCCTACGAGCAGTACTTC. This translates into CASSPLRGDPSYEQYF. The V call is TRBV4-2, the J call TRBJ2-7; D assignment may be TRBD1 or TRBD2 (6 bases each). Looked up from germline, CDR1 is LGHNA and CDR2 is YNFKEQ. This CDR3 is built from 16 residues. The V and J ends lost 4 bases and 0 bases respectively, with 16 bases between them.

The V and J genes are TRBV12-3 or TRBV12-4 and TRBJ1-3; maybe TRBD1 (5 bases). The V gene lost 2 bases and the J gene lost 3 bases, with 11 bases spanning the gap. The CDR3 is made up of 15 amino acids. As DNA, the CDR3 is TGTGCCAGCAGTTTATCGGGGGGAGTTGGAAACACCATATATTTT. Translating gives CASSLSGGVGNTIYF.

This clonotype was seen only a few times. The chain is built from TRBV6-6 and TRBJ2-7, with 12 bases matching TRBD2. V lost 5 bases, J lost 5 bases, and 7 bases stayed unmatched. Germline CDR1 MNHNY, CDR2 SVGAGI (reference sequence). The CDR3 totals 15 residues. The CDR3 protein is CASSGLAGGSDEQYF. CDR3 sequence (DNA): TGTGCCAGCAGTGGGCTAGCGGGGGGGAGCGACGAGCAGTACTTC.

This clonotype was seen only a few times. The chain has TRBV20-1 and TRBJ2-3; a possible D gene is TRBD1 (6 bases). CDR1 DFQATT and CDR2 SNEGSKA come from the germline V gene (reference sequence). This CDR3 region has 17 residues. V lost 4 bases and J lost 3, with 23 bases in between. Here the CDR3 DNA reads TGCAGTGCTATTCCCCCCTTCTGGGACAAGACTACAGATACGCAGTATTTT. Its translation: CSAIPPFWDKTTDTQYF.

The genes are TRBV2 and TRBJ1-4; possibly TRBD1 for D (5 bases). Per germline, CDR1 SNHLY and CDR2 FYNNEI. CDR3 length: 18 residues. Trimming took off 5 bases at V and 0 bases at J, with 19 bases between the two ends. The CDR3 DNA follows: TGTGCCAGCAGTTTTACGTACAGCCCGACAGCAACTAATGAAAAACTGTTTTTT. It translates to CASSFTYSPTATNEKLFF.

This clonotype was seen only a few times. Here the CDR3 reads CSVDSGYYGYTF. CDR3 nucleotide sequence: TGCAGCGTTGATTCGGGTTACTATGGCTACACCTTC. This chain uses TRBV29-1 with TRBJ1-2; no reliable D call. V lost 3 bases, J lost 3 bases, and 8 bases lay in between. This CDR3 has 12 residues. Germline lookup yields CDR1 SQVTM and CDR2 ANQGSEA.